This T cell receptor (beta chain) was documented in a study of T cell responses to AZD1222 COVID-19 vaccine. Remarks on this clone: The antigen remains unidentified.

Measured with immunoSEQ multiplex PCR; TCRdb has only the in-frame clones, and not every one. The sample lists around 60,000 clones, over 85% seen once, with 4.9% in the top ten. Losses at the gene ends were 5 bases for V and 8 bases for J; bases not matched to a gene: 8. CDR1 SGHTA and CDR2 FQGNSA come from the germline V gene. The CDR3 length is 14 residues. Regarding the study as a whole: Just a handful of people given AZD1222 tested seropositive at baseline. Recipients of two AZD1222 doses showed rising Spike-specific TCR breadth and depth. Most donors were white British, females outnumbered males, and clonal diversity was possibly underestimated.

The rearrangement joins TRBV7-2 to TRBJ1-2, with TRBD1 matching over 10 bases. The sequence derives from an adult in good health. Sequencing was performed on peripheral blood, taken on day 0 of AZD1222 vaccination. The CDR3 DNA reads TGTGCCAGCAGCACCCGACAGGGGGCGCGGGGCTACACCTTC. Encoded protein: CASSTRQGARGYTF.